The clone carrying this TCR beta chain was recorded a few times. This specimen belongs to a study of identical twins. This CDR3 has 13 amino acids. The V and J ends lost 6 bases and 5 bases respectively, with 13 bases between them. Per germline, CDR1 MNHEY and CDR2 SVGEGT. TCRdb re-called the 5' RACE reads with MiXCR, one entry per CDR3 protein. The top ten clones hold around 2% of a sample with 640,000 or so distinct CDR3 sequences, roughly 6.2% of them seen once. The gene calls are TRBV6-2 or TRBV6-3 and TRBJ1-2; D is ambiguous. This clonotype originated in a young man in good health. The sample taken for sequencing was naive T cells sorted from blood. This CDR3 is CASRLTLGYGYTF. In nucleotides, the CDR3 is TGTGCCAGCAGACTGACGCTGGGATATGGCTACACCTTC.